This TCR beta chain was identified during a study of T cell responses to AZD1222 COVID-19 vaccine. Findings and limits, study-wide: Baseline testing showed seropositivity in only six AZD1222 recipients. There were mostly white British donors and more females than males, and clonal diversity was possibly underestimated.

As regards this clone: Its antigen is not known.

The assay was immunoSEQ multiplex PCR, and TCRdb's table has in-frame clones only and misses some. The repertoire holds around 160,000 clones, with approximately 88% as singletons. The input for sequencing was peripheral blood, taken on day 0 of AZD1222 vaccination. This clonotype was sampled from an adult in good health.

CDR3 residues: CASSIGTFPHF. CDR3 nucleotides: TGTGCCAGCAGCATCGGGACGTTCCCGCATTTT. The chain is built from TRBV7-2 and TRBJ1-5; the D gene is possibly TRBD1 (5 bases). Germline V lookup: CDR1 SGHTA, CDR2 FQGNSA. The V end lost 5 bases, the J end lost 15 bases, and 14 bases lay between the germline ends. The CDR3 covers 11 residues.